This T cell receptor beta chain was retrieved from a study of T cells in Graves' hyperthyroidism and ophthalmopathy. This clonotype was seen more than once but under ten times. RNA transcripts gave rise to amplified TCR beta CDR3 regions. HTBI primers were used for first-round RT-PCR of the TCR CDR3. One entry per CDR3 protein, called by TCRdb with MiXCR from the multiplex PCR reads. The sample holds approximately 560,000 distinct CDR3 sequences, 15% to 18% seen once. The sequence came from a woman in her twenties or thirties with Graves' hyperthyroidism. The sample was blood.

The CDR3 loop is CSASGRGGLSSGNTIYF. The CDR3 region has the DNA TGCAGCGCCTCGGGTCGGGGGGGCTTGAGCTCTGGAAACACCATATATTTT. V gene TRBV29-1 combines with J gene TRBJ1-3; D possibly corresponds to TRBD1 (6 bases). The length of the CDR3 is 17 residues. Germline V gene sequence: CDR1 SQVTM, CDR2 ANQGSEA. V lost 7 bases, J lost 0 bases, and 22 bases lay in between.